The rows below give T cell receptor beta chains drawn from one sample of a study of radiotherapy plus CTLA-4 blockade in lung cancer. TCRdb keeps only in-frame clones here, not all; method: immunoSEQ multiplex PCR. The sample carries some 94,000 clones, around 84% recorded once. Sequencing used peripheral blood, obtained from a patient treated with radiotherapy plus ipilimumab. The receptors originated from a human donor with non-small cell lung cancer that progressed on radiotherapy plus ipilimumab. Each CDR3 is given with its conserved first and last residue. Fields, in order: clone size, J gene, D gene, V gene, CDR3 DNA, CDR3 protein. D genes are given only for firm matches. The size entry is marked missing in some rows and otherwise reads once, few, many or a size class.

>once|TRBJ1-1|-|TRBV2
TGTGCCAGCGAAACGGGGGGGAAGGGGACTGAAGCTTTCTTT
CASETGGKGTEAFF
>-|TRBJ2-1|-|TRBV27
TGTGCCAGCAGTTTATCGGGGGGCTACAATGAGCAGTTCTTC
CASSLSGGYNEQFF
>once|TRBJ2-4|-|TRBV4-1
TGCGCCAGCAGCCAATTGGCCCAGAGTGCCAAAAACATTCAGTACTTC
CASSQLAQSAKNIQYF
>-|TRBJ2-1|-|TRBV7-6
TGTGCCAGCAGCCCGGACTGGGGGGTTGCATACAATGAGCAGTTCTTC
CASSPDWGVAYNEQFF
>-|TRBJ2-2|-|TRBV5-4
TGTGCCAGCAGCTTTCGGGACACCGGGGAGCTGTTTTTT
CASSFRDTGELFF
>-|TRBJ1-4|-|TRBV9
TGTGCCAGCAGCGACCGCGAACTTGGCGAAAAACTGTTTTTT
CASSDRELGEKLFF
>-|TRBJ2-5|-|TRBV9
TGTGCCAGCTCGTCCGAGCGATCCGAAGAGACCCAGTACTTC
CASSSERSEETQYF
>-|TRBJ2-1|TRBD1|TRBV2
TGTGCCAGCAGGGACAGGGAGGTAAATGAGCAGTTCTTC
CASRDREVNEQFF
>once|TRBJ2-5|TRBD2|TRBV18
TGTGCCAGCTCCCCCCAGCGGGAGGGCCAAGAGACCCAGTACTTC
CASSPQREGQETQYF
>-|TRBJ2-7|TRBD2|TRBV2
TGTGCCAGCAACAAGGGACTAGCGGGAGTAAGCGAGCAGTACTTC
CASNKGLAGVSEQYF
>-|TRBJ2-3|TRBD2|TRBV4-1
TGCGCCAGCAGCCAAGGCTCGGGACTACCCACAGATACGCAGTATTTT
CASSQGSGLPTDTQYF
>few|TRBJ2-3|-|TRBV1
TGCACCAGCAGCCAAGATCGAGGGACAGGGGGCAATTTCACAGATACGCAGTATTTT
CTSSQDRGTGGNFTDTQYF
>-|TRBJ2-2|-|TRBV9
TGTGCCAGCAGCGTAGGTAGCCCCGGGGAGCTGTTTTTT
CASSVGSPGELFF
>-|TRBJ1-1|-|TRBV7-3
TGTGCCAGCAGCCAGACAAGTGGGACAAAGAACACTGAAGCTTTCTTT
CASSQTSGTKNTEAFF
>-|TRBJ2-7|TRBD1|TRBV6-6
TGTGCCAGCAGGCGACAGGGTCTGAGGAACGAGCAGTACTTC
CASRRQGLRNEQYF
>-|TRBJ1-2|TRBD1|TRBV9
TGTGCCAGCAGCCCCGCCGGGACAGGGGGCTTTGGCTACACCTTC
CASSPAGTGGFGYTF
>-|TRBJ1-4|-|TRBV10-3
TGTGCCATCAGTGCGACCTATGAAAAACTGTTTTTT
CAISATYEKLFF
>-|TRBJ1-5|TRBD1|TRBV28
TGTGCCAGCAGTTGGGGACAGGGGTTAGGCAAGCCCCAGCATTTT
CASSWGQGLGKPQHF
>once|TRBJ2-7|-|TRBV21-1
-
CASSKVASGSFEQYF
>once|TRBJ2-1|TRBD2|TRBV25-1
TGTGCCAGCAGTAAAGGACTAGCGGGAGATTACAATGAGCAGTTCTTC
CASSKGLAGDYNEQFF
>few|TRBJ2-7|-|TRBV28
TGTGCCAGCAGTATCCCCGACAGCTCCTACGAGCAGTACTTC
CASSIPDSSYEQYF
>few|TRBJ2-1|-|TRBV6-4
TGTGCCAGCAGTGAGTATGGAAATGAGCAGTTCTTC
CASSEYGNEQFF
>-|TRBJ1-2|-|TRBV10-3
TGTGCCATCAGTCCCCCTTGGGGCTATGGCTACACCTTC
CAISPPWGYGYTF
>-|TRBJ1-3|-|TRBV7-8
TGTGCCAGCAGCTTAGTGCGGCCAGGCTCTGGAAACACCATATATTTT
CASSLVRPGSGNTIYF
>once|TRBJ1-1|-|TRBV4-2
TGTGCCAGCAGCCAGGGGTATGACACTGAAGCTTTCTTT
CASSQGYDTEAFF
>-|TRBJ2-5|-|TRBV11-2
TGTGCCAGCAGCTCCACCCCCAGGGATAAAGAGACCCAGTACTTC
CASSSTPRDKETQYF
>-|TRBJ2-7|TRBD2|TRBV27
TGTGCCAGCAGCATAGCGGGAGGGCTTTCCTACGAGCAGTACTTC
CASSIAGGLSYEQYF
>-|TRBJ1-2|-|TRBV5-1
TGCGCCAGCCGCGAGGGTGGCTATGGCTACACCTTC
CASREGGYGYTF
>-|TRBJ1-5|-|TRBV28
TGTGCCAGCAGTCCCGACAGGACTCAGCCCCAGCATTTT
CASSPDRTQPQHF